This T cell receptor (beta chain) was sequenced for a study of blood T cells in healthy people across ages. Germline V gives CDR1 SQVTM, CDR2 ANQGSEA. CDR3 size: 13 residues. Trimming stripped 6 bases from V and 0 bases from J, with 12 bases between. Each sample yielded at least 6 micrograms of PBMC total RNA. For the second PCR, which ran for roughly 6 to 11 cycles, a sample-barcoded 5' primer and a J-beta primer mix were used. Each CDR3 protein is one row after TCRdb ran MiXCR on the 5' RACE reads. The sample has 600,000 or so distinct CDR3 sequences, under 30% seen once. This clonotype was counted many times.

Specimen: blood. This chain joins TRBV29-1 and TRBJ2-7, with D perhaps matching TRBD1 (5 bases). The source of this sequence is a woman older than 75 in good health. The CDR3 loop reads CSVGHGSSYEQYF. The CDR3 DNA follows: TGCAGCGTCGGACACGGAAGCTCCTACGAGCAGTACTTC.